The sequence of this T cell receptor beta chain was determined in a study of cytomegalovirus exposure and HLA in healthy donors. Study observations and caveats: CMV serostatus was the only immune exposure information that was available.

PCR involved 60 Vbeta and 13 Jbeta primers. Assay used: immunoSEQ multiplex PCR; TCRdb lists only in-frame clones, some missing. This table has about 140,000 clones, about four fifths appearing once. A word on this clone: Its target is not known.

V lost 5 bases, J lost 4 bases, and 9 bases stayed unmatched. The CDR3 extends over 16 amino acids. Germline-derived CDR1 and CDR2 are SGHAT and FQNNGV. The source material was PBMCs. This chain joins TRBV11-2 and TRBJ1-1; 11 bases agree with TRBD1. The receptor's source is a man aged 18 to 35 in good health and CMV-seropositive. CDR3 region: CASSHWDRGNPTEAFF. DNA of the CDR3: TGTGCCAGCAGCCACTGGGACAGGGGGAACCCCACTGAAGCTTTCTTT.